The 32 T cell receptor beta chains given below trace back to one sample, sequenced in a study of vaccination effects on CD4 cells after COVID-19. These TCRs' antigens remain unknown. The culture ran for 10 days, and then CD4+ T cells were isolated. Clones were sequenced by immunoSEQ multiplex PCR, and TCRdb holds only the in-frame ones, with some missing. The sample includes tens of thousands of clones, 73% seen only once; the top ten take 11%. Material: CD4+ T cells from PBMCs cultured without peptide, obtained before COVID-19 vaccination. All receptors come from a human donor who received a COVID-19 vaccine.

A few counts support this clone. The chain links TRBV6-2 or TRBV6-3 to TRBJ2-1; D remains ambiguous. Trimming took off 6 bases at V and 4 bases at J, with 19 bases between the two ends. The length of the CDR3 is 16 residues. The germline V gene has CDR1 MNHEY and CDR2 SVGEGT. CDR3 DNA sequence: TGTGCCAGCAGCCCGCCGGCGCGCCTACTTTACAATGAGCAGTTCTTC. It is translated as CASSPPARLLYNEQFF.

The rearrangement joins TRBV13 to TRBJ1-1, with 8 bases lining up with TRBD1. The CDR3 has 15 amino acids. Germline V gene sequence: CDR1 PRHDT, CDR2 FYEKMQ (reference sequence). V was clipped by 2 bases and J by 3 bases; unmatched bases: 5. CDR3 loop: CASSLQGAAYTEAFF. The CDR3 DNA sequence: TGTGCCAGCAGCTTACAGGGGGCTGCGTACACTGAAGCTTTCTTT. Using reference TRBV13 and TRBJ1-1 for the parts outside the CDR3, the full variable domain is AAGVIQSPRHLIKEKRETATLKCYPIPRHDTVYWYQQGPGQDPQFLISFYEKMQSDKGSIPDRFSAQQFSDYHSELNMSSLELGDSALYFCASSLQGAAYTEAFFGQGTRLTVV.

V and J are TRBV2 and TRBJ1-6; D might be TRBD1 (6 bases). This CDR3 spans 14 amino acids. CDR1 is SNHLY, CDR2 FYNNEI, per germline. Between the trimmed V and J ends, which lost 6 bases and 7 bases, there was a span of 13 bases. The CDR3 is CASSLGGGNSPLHF. CDR3 in DNA: TGTGCCAGCAGCCTGGGAGGGGGGAATTCACCCCTCCACTTT.

This chain joins TRBV3-1 (or the pseudogene TRBV3-2) and TRBJ2-5; a possible D gene is TRBD1 (5 bases). Between the trimmed V and J ends, which lost 1 base and 1 base, there was a span of 10 bases. CDR3 length: 15 amino acids. CDR1 is LGHDT and CDR2 is YNNKEL in the germline V gene (reference sequence). CDR3 sequence reads: CASSQGTLRQETQYF. CDR3 nucleotides: TGTGCCAGCAGCCAAGGGACACTTCGCCAAGAGACCCAGTACTTC.

The genes are TRBV3-1 (or the pseudogene TRBV3-2) and TRBJ1-3, with D hard to call. This CDR3 is built from 13 residues. Looked up from germline, CDR1 is LGHDT and CDR2 is YNNKEL (reference sequence). V lost 5 bases, J lost 4 bases, and 9 bases lay in between. The CDR3 protein is CASSDIQGNTIYF. The CDR3, as DNA: TGTGCCAGCAGCGACATCCAGGGAAACACCATATATTTT.

The chain carries TRBV2 and TRBJ2-7; the D is unclear. The CDR3 spans 11 residues. Germline assignment: CDR1 SNHLY and CDR2 FYNNEI. With 8 bases removed from V and 12 bases from J, the gap between germline ends came to 17 bases. CDR3 nucleotide sequence: TGTGCCAGCGGTACCTTCATGGTGGCGTACTTC. Amino acid sequence: CASGTFMVAYF.

The chain is built from TRBV5-1 and TRBJ2-7; D remains unclear. From germline, CDR1 is SGHRS and CDR2 YFSETQ. Trimming shortened V by 2 bases and J by 2 bases, and 17 bases separated the two germline ends. The CDR3 is 16 amino acids. The CDR3 sequence is CASSFGSRLDTYEQYF. The CDR3 coding sequence is TGCGCCAGCAGCTTTGGCTCTCGCTTGGATACCTACGAGCAGTACTTC.

CDR3: CASSYGSQETQYF. The CDR3 nucleotides are TGTGCCAGCAGTTATGGGAGCCAAGAGACCCAGTACTTC. The chain joins TRBV12-3 or TRBV12-4 to TRBJ2-5, with D possibly TRBD2 on 5 matching bases. The CDR3 contains 13 residues. Trimming took off 4 bases at V and 1 base at J, with 7 bases between the two ends.

This clone appeared a few times. V usage is TRBV4-2 and J usage is TRBJ2-7; 9 bases are a match to TRBD1. J was trimmed by 4 bases and V by 0 bases; bases with no gene match: 10. The CDR3 is 17 amino acids. The V gene's germline CDR1 is LGHNA and CDR2 YNFKEQ. CDR3 residues: CASSQDLTGTGIYEQYF. The CDR3 DNA reads as TGTGCCAGCAGCCAAGACCTGACCGGGACAGGGATTTACGAGCAGTACTTC.

This chain connects TRBV7-2 to TRBJ2-2; weak D call: TRBD1 (5 bases). The CDR3 has 15 amino acids. The germline V gene encodes CDR1 SGHTA and CDR2 FQGNSA. The ends were cut back, 5 bases at V and 5 bases at J, with 15 bases in the middle. The CDR3: CASSPHRRETGELFF. DNA for the CDR3: TGTGCCAGCAGCCCACACCGCAGGGAAACCGGGGAGCTGTTTTTT.

The rearrangement links TRBV24-1 to TRBJ2-5; a possible D gene is TRBD1 (5 bases). This CDR3 comprises 13 residues. V lost 5 bases and J 5 bases, leaving 11 bases between the germline ends. CDR1 KGHDR and CDR2 SFDVKD come from the germline V gene. CDR3 residues: CATSVRVWETQYF. CDR3 coding DNA: TGTGCCACCAGTGTCAGGGTGTGGGAGACCCAGTACTTC.

The CDR3 coding sequence is TGTGCCAGCAGTTTAGACAAAGGCGCCTATGGCTACACCTTC. Amino acids: CASSLDKGAYGYTF. V gene TRBV27 combines with J gene TRBJ1-2; D call uncertain. Trimming took off 2 bases at V and 4 bases at J, with 11 bases between the two ends. The CDR3 sequence is 14 residues long. The germline CDR1 and CDR2 sequences are MNHEY and SMNVEV (reference sequence).

The chain links TRBV20-1 to TRBJ1-2; no definite D call. Trimming cost V 3 bases and J 5 bases, with 10 bases left between them. This CDR3 region has 12 residues. The V gene's germline CDR1 is DFQATT and CDR2 SNEGSKA (reference sequence). CDR3 nucleotide sequence: TGCAGTGCTAGTACGGCGTTGTATGGCTACACCTTC. Its protein is CSASTALYGYTF.

The V gene is TRBV5-1, the J gene TRBJ2-2; TRBD2 agrees at 8 bases. Germline V CDR1 and CDR2: SGHRS, YFSETQ. After removal of 4 bases from V and 3 bases from J, the junction contained 5 bases not matched to a gene. This CDR3 has 15 residues. The DNA of the CDR3 is TGCGCCAGCAGCCCGGGGGGGTCTGACACCGGGGAGCTGTTTTTT. Amino acid sequence: CASSPGGSDTGELFF.

The gene calls are TRBV7-2 and TRBJ1-5; 7 bases match TRBD1. The CDR3 runs 17 residues. Germline V gives CDR1 SGHTA, CDR2 FQGNSA. V was pared by 3 bases and J by 2 bases, with 10 bases of the junction left unmatched. In DNA form, the CDR3 reads TGTGCCAGCAGCTTTCTCGGGACAGTAGGAGGCAATCAGCCCCAGCATTTT. This translates into CASSFLGTVGGNQPQHF.

The chain combines TRBV18 with TRBJ2-6, with 8 bases aligning to TRBD2. Germline CDR1 and CDR2: KGHSH and LQKENI. With V trimmed by 4 bases and J by 0 bases, 8 bases remained unmatched. The CDR3 loop spans 18 amino acids. The CDR3 nucleotides read TGTGCCAGCTCACGGGTTCGAGCGGGAGCCTCTGGGGCCAACGTCCTGACTTTC. Its translation: CASSRVRAGASGANVLTF.

This clone showed up just a few times. The same CDR3 is also encoded by other DNA sequences in this sample. V usage is TRBV6-5 and J usage is TRBJ1-3; D not certain. Germline V gene data show CDR1 as MNHEY and CDR2 as SVGAGI. This CDR3 is 12 amino acids long. Trimming cost V 6 bases and J 1 base, with 4 bases left between them. The CDR3 reads CASRGSGNTIYF. CDR3 coding DNA: TGTGCCAGCAGAGGGTCTGGAAACACCATATATTTT.

J is TRBJ1-2 and V is TRBV27, with D possibly TRBD1 on 5 matching bases. Germline lookup yields CDR1 MNHEY and CDR2 SMNVEV (reference sequence). The CDR3 consists of 14 residues. V lost 2 bases and J lost 4, with 11 bases in between. The CDR3 DNA reads as TGTGCCAGCAGTTTACAGGGATGGGGCTATGGCTACACCTTC. It yields the protein CASSLQGWGYGYTF.

This sequence joins TRBV11-2 and TRBJ1-5; the D gene is possibly TRBD1 (5 bases). Germline V gene sequence: CDR1 SGHAT, CDR2 FQNNGV. V was clipped by 0 bases and J by 7 bases, with 7 bases between them. This CDR3 has 13 residues. CDR3 sequence: CASSLDRAQPQHF. The CDR3 coding sequence is TGTGCCAGCAGCTTAGACAGGGCCCAGCCCCAGCATTTT. Combining the CDR3 with reference TRBV11-2 and TRBJ1-5 gives the whole variable domain EAGVAQSPRYKIIEKRQSVAFWCNPISGHATLYWYQQILGQGPKLLIQFQNNGVVDDSQLPKDRFSAERLKGVDSTLKIQPAKLEDSAVYLCASSLDRAQPQHFGDGTRLSIL.

In the case of this clone: One junction end disagrees with the germline gene, perhaps due to a read error. The chain recombines TRBV7-7 with TRBJ2-1; D gene uncertain. The CDR3 consists of 15 residues. The germline V gene encodes CDR1 SSHAT and CDR2 FNYEAQ (reference sequence). CDR3 loop: CASSPQSGVNNEQFF. CDR3 nucleotides: TGTGCTAGCAGCCCCCAATCTGGGGTCAACAATGAGCAGTTCTTC.

CDR3 amino acids: CASSPGGAYEQYF. Written as DNA, the CDR3 is TGCGCCAGCAGCCCCGGGGGGGCCTACGAGCAGTACTTC. The gene calls are TRBV5-1 and TRBJ2-7; 8 bases map to TRBD2. CDR3 length equals 13 residues. The J segment lost 2 bases and the V segment lost 4 bases, leaving 2 bases of the junction unmatched. The germline gives CDR1 SGHRS, CDR2 YFSETQ.

The genes are TRBV5-6 and TRBJ2-1, with a possible D match to TRBD2 (5 bases). Germline V gene lookup returns CDR1 SGHDT and CDR2 YYEEEE. This CDR3 has 16 residues. The V end was cut by 4 bases, the J end by 2 bases, with 16 bases between. CDR3 sequence reads: CASSPRPGYPYNEQFF. Written as DNA, the CDR3 is TGTGCCAGCAGCCCCCGCCCGGGGTACCCCTACAATGAGCAGTTCTTC. The variable domain in full, completed from reference TRBV5-6 and TRBJ2-1, reads DAGVTQSPTHLIKTRGQQVTLRCSPKSGHDTVSWYQQALGQGPQFIFQYYEEEERQRGNFPDRFSGHQFPNYSSELNVNALLLGDSALYLCASSPRPGYPYNEQFFGPGTRLTVL.

This sequence joins TRBV18 and TRBJ2-1; TRBD2 matches at 9 bases. Germline CDR1 and CDR2: KGHSH and LQKENI. The junction had 5 bases not matched to a gene; V was cut back by 8 bases and J by 0 bases. The CDR3 extends over 15 amino acids. The CDR3 loop reads CASGLAGTSYNEQFF. In DNA, the CDR3 is TGTGCCAGCGGGCTAGCGGGAACCTCCTACAATGAGCAGTTCTTC.

Note on this clone: The germline gene is not matched at one end of the junction; a read error may be the cause. The chain combines TRBV7-7 with TRBJ2-3, with a tentative D call TRBD1 (5 bases). Germline values: CDR1 SSHAT, CDR2 FNYEAQ (reference sequence). The CDR3 runs to 15 residues. The CDR3: CASSLGVGSTDTQYF. CDR3 bases: TGTGCTAGCAGCTTAGGGGTCGGCTCCACAGATACGCAGTATTTT.

The rearrangement links TRBV6-2 or TRBV6-3 to TRBJ1-1; D ambiguous. The CDR3 length is 15 residues. Trimming shortened V by 6 bases and J by 0 bases, and 14 bases separated the two germline ends. CDR1 and CDR2 (germline): MNHEY, SVGEGT. CDR3 region: CASSQTEYLNTEAFF. The CDR3 DNA sequence: TGTGCCAGCAGCCAGACGGAGTACTTGAACACTGAAGCTTTCTTT.

CDR3 DNA sequence: TGTGCCAGCAGTGAAGCGGGGGGGACAGCGAACACTGAAGCTTTCTTT. Protein: CASSEAGGTANTEAFF. The V call is TRBV2, the J call TRBJ1-1; 7 bases match TRBD1. This CDR3 comprises 16 residues. CDR1 and CDR2 (germline): SNHLY, FYNNEI. Trimming at V came to 0 bases and at J to 1 base, leaving 5 bases not matched to a gene. Together with reference TRBV2 and TRBJ1-1, the CDR3 gives the full variable domain: EPEVTQTPSHQVTQMGQEVILRCVPISNHLYFYWYRQILGQKVEFLVSFYNNEISEKSEIFDDQFSVERPDGSNFTLKIRSTKLEDSAMYFCASSEAGGTANTEAFFGQGTRLTVV.

The sample holds a few counts of this clone. This rearrangement joins TRBV2 to TRBJ1-2, with D possibly TRBD1 on 6 matching bases. Deletions cut 2 bases from V and 5 bases from J, with 12 bases between. Germline CDR1 and CDR2: SNHLY and FYNNEI. CDR3 length: 14 residues. This CDR3 reads CASSERNREYGYTF. The CDR3, as DNA: TGTGCCAGCAGTGAACGTAACAGGGAGTATGGCTACACCTTC.

Comment on this clone: The junction differs from germline at one of its ends, possibly a read error. This sequence joins TRBV28 and TRBJ2-7; 11 bases are shared with TRBD2. CDR3 size: 15 residues. Germline V gives CDR1 MDHEN, CDR2 SYDVKM. The CDR3 sequence is CACRPSGRNLYEQYF. In nucleotides, the CDR3 is TGTGCCTGCAGGCCTAGCGGGAGGAATTTGTACGAGCAGTACTTC.

This chain links TRBV11-3 with TRBJ2-1; TRBD2 aligns across 12 bases. This CDR3 has 18 amino acids. Trimming cost V 4 bases and J 5 bases; bases outside gene matches: 12. Germline CDR1 reads SGHNT; CDR2 reads YENEEA. The CDR3 sequence: CASSSLLTSGGPHNEQFF. The CDR3 region has the DNA TGTGCCAGCAGCTCCCTCCTTACTAGCGGGGGGCCGCACAATGAGCAGTTCTTC.

This clone appeared once. At one of its ends the junction is not consistent with the germline gene, which may arise from a read error. The chain has TRBV12-3 or TRBV12-4 and TRBJ2-7, with 9 bases identical to TRBD2. The CDR3 extends over 11 amino acids. CDR3: CASSLGWGLAF. The CDR3 nucleotides read TGTGCCAGCAGTTTAGGGTGGGGACTAGCATTC.

This clone was counted once. V usage is TRBV12-3 or TRBV12-4 and J usage is TRBJ1-2; tentative D call: TRBD1 (5 bases). The CDR3 covers 13 residues. Between the trimmed V and J ends, which lost 0 bases and 8 bases, there was a span of 10 bases. CDR3 sequence: CASSLAREGGYTF. CDR3 coding DNA: TGTGCCAGCAGTTTAGCCAGGGAGGGGGGCTACACCTTC.

The gene calls are TRBV5-4 and TRBJ2-2, with D perhaps matching TRBD1 (7 bases). Germline assignment: CDR1 SGHNT and CDR2 YYREEE (reference sequence). The CDR3 consists of 15 residues. The V end was cut by 5 bases, the J end by 7 bases, with 18 bases between. The CDR3: CASRPKGGGNGELFF. CDR3 sequence (DNA): TGTGCCAGCAGACCCAAAGGAGGGGGCAACGGGGAGCTGTTTTTT.